This is a list of T cell receptor beta chains from one sample in a study of CD8 T cells in Susac syndrome. In TCRdb, the immunoSEQ multiplex PCR reads were re-called with MiXCR into one record per CDR3 protein. Of 140,000 to 150,000 distinct CDR3 sequences listed, around 95% were seen once; the top ten hold over 0.095%. The sample consisted of CD4+ T cells from PBMCs. These receptors came from a human donor with multiple sclerosis. CDR3s leave out the opening cysteine and the closing phenylalanine or tryptophan. Some rows mark clone size as missing; the rest say once, few, many or name a class of expanded clone.

clone_size: -
j_call: TRBJ2-5
v_call: TRBV20-1
cdr3_aa: SARPRDRGKETQY

clone_size: -
j_call: TRBJ2-2
v_call: TRBV4-1
cdr3_aa: ASSQRDYTGELF

clone_size: once
j_call: TRBJ2-7
v_call: TRBV7-9
cdr3_aa: ASSLPTGAYEQY

clone_size: -
j_call: TRBJ2-7
v_call: TRBV29-1
cdr3_aa: SVEDRGASLTYEQY

clone_size: once
j_call: TRBJ1-1
v_call: TRBV19
cdr3_aa: ASSNRVDTEAF

clone_size: -
j_call: TRBJ1-5
v_call: TRBV12-3/TRBV12-4
cdr3_aa: ASTDGQGGGPQH

clone_size: -
j_call: TRBJ1-1
v_call: TRBV20-1
cdr3_aa: SARDLGALANTEAF

clone_size: -
j_call: TRBJ1-2
v_call: TRBV5-1
cdr3_aa: ASSLGQALYGYT

clone_size: -
j_call: TRBJ1-5
v_call: TRBV2
cdr3_aa: ASRGDSVNQPQH

clone_size: -
j_call: TRBJ2-5
v_call: TRBV29-1
cdr3_aa: SVLGLQETQY

clone_size: -
j_call: TRBJ2-1
v_call: TRBV6-2/TRBV6-3
cdr3_aa: ASSISGFWYNEQF

clone_size: -
j_call: TRBJ1-2
v_call: TRBV27
cdr3_aa: ASRMLKNGYT

clone_size: -
j_call: TRBJ2-1
v_call: TRBV20-1
cdr3_aa: SARVLGGLAGVAYNEQF

clone_size: -
j_call: TRBJ1-6
v_call: TRBV6-4
cdr3_aa: ASSDHDSQSPLH

clone_size: -
j_call: TRBJ1-5
v_call: TRBV6-1
cdr3_aa: ASSTDRGLSNQPQH

clone_size: -
j_call: TRBJ2-7
v_call: TRBV12-3/TRBV12-4
cdr3_aa: ASSARTGSREQY

clone_size: -
j_call: TRBJ2-7
v_call: TRBV15
cdr3_aa: ATSRDQFTYEQY

clone_size: -
j_call: TRBJ1-5
v_call: TRBV20-1
cdr3_aa: SASAGTDRFQPQH

clone_size: -
j_call: TRBJ2-5
v_call: TRBV10-3
cdr3_aa: AISGAGETQY

clone_size: -
j_call: TRBJ1-1
v_call: TRBV29-1
cdr3_aa: SVRDSNTVNTEAF

clone_size: -
j_call: TRBJ1-1
v_call: TRBV30
cdr3_aa: AWSAGQKVAF

clone_size: -
j_call: TRBJ1-5
v_call: TRBV6-2/TRBV6-3
cdr3_aa: ASSPMWLSNQPQH

clone_size: -
j_call: TRBJ2-7
v_call: TRBV29-1
cdr3_aa: SVELGVSEQY

clone_size: -
j_call: TRBJ2-5
v_call: TRBV7-9
cdr3_aa: ASSFSTSGGARETQY

clone_size: -
j_call: TRBJ2-5
v_call: TRBV30
cdr3_aa: AWRKTGGQETQY

clone_size: once
j_call: TRBJ1-1
v_call: TRBV24-1
cdr3_aa: ATSDPGQGHTEAF

clone_size: -
j_call: TRBJ1-6
v_call: TRBV7-9
cdr3_aa: ASSLALDGPRPLH

clone_size: -
j_call: TRBJ1-5
v_call: TRBV20-1
cdr3_aa: SASPSDSNNQPQH

clone_size: -
j_call: TRBJ2-5
v_call: TRBV3-1
cdr3_aa: ASSGSGDNQETQY

clone_size: -
j_call: TRBJ2-7
v_call: TRBV28
cdr3_aa: ASTRKMGEQY

clone_size: -
j_call: TRBJ1-2
v_call: TRBV12-3/TRBV12-4
cdr3_aa: ASSFEGAGYT

clone_size: once
j_call: TRBJ1-1
v_call: TRBV19
cdr3_aa: ASSSRRWNTEAF

clone_size: -
j_call: TRBJ2-3
v_call: TRBV20-1
cdr3_aa: SARPSGRRSSTDTQY

clone_size: -
j_call: TRBJ1-2
v_call: TRBV29-1
cdr3_aa: SVDGRVSGYT

clone_size: -
j_call: TRBJ1-4
v_call: TRBV19
cdr3_aa: ASPALRDSDEKLF

clone_size: -
j_call: TRBJ1-2
v_call: TRBV20-1
cdr3_aa: SAWDYGYT

clone_size: -
j_call: TRBJ2-2
v_call: TRBV4-3
cdr3_aa: ASSQRPGELF

clone_size: few
j_call: TRBJ1-1
v_call: TRBV3-1
cdr3_aa: ASSQTGNTEAF

clone_size: -
j_call: TRBJ2-7
v_call: TRBV25-1
cdr3_aa: ASSKRYEQY

clone_size: -
j_call: TRBJ1-5
v_call: TRBV2
cdr3_aa: ASSESGVSNQPQH

clone_size: -
j_call: TRBJ2-4
v_call: TRBV24-1
cdr3_aa: ATSDTGAGAKNIQY

clone_size: -
j_call: TRBJ2-7
v_call: TRBV18
cdr3_aa: ASSPDPYEQY

clone_size: -
j_call: TRBJ2-1
v_call: TRBV7-9
cdr3_aa: ASTPPGLGTPNEQF

clone_size: -
j_call: TRBJ2-1
v_call: TRBV3-1
cdr3_aa: ASTWGERMYYEQF

clone_size: -
j_call: TRBJ2-1
v_call: TRBV20-1
cdr3_aa: SARDHTGTRNEQF

clone_size: -
j_call: TRBJ2-6
v_call: TRBV20-1
cdr3_aa: SARLRGPSNVLT

clone_size: once
j_call: TRBJ2-7
v_call: TRBV28
cdr3_aa: ASRPPGLGYEQY

clone_size: once
j_call: TRBJ1-4
v_call: TRBV15
cdr3_aa: ATSRGGGGASLF

clone_size: -
j_call: TRBJ1-2
v_call: TRBV7-9
cdr3_aa: ASSSRTADGYT

clone_size: -
j_call: TRBJ1-1
v_call: TRBV30
cdr3_aa: AWAGVTEAF

clone_size: once
j_call: TRBJ1-1
v_call: TRBV20-1
cdr3_aa: SASTAGKKTEAF

clone_size: -
j_call: TRBJ2-7
v_call: TRBV29-1
cdr3_aa: SVEASSYEQY

clone_size: -
j_call: TRBJ2-7
v_call: TRBV5-1
cdr3_aa: ASSEQGVSYEQY

clone_size: -
j_call: TRBJ2-5
v_call: TRBV5-1
cdr3_aa: ASRKQREHPEGTQY

clone_size: -
j_call: TRBJ2-3
v_call: TRBV6-5
cdr3_aa: ASSRAQSSRQY